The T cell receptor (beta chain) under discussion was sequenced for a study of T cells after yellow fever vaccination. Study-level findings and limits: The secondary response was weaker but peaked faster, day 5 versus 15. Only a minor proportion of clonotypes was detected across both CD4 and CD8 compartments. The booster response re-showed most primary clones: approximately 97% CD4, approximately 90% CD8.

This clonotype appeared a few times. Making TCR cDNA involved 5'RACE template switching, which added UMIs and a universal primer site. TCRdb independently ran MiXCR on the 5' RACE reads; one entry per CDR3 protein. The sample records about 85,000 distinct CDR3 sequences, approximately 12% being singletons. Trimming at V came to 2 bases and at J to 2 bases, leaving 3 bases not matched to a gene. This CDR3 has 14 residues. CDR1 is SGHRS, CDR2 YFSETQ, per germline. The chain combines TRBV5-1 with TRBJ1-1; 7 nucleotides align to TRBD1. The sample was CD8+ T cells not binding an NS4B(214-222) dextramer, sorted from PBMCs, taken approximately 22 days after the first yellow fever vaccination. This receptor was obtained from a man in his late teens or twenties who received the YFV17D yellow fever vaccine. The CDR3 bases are TGCGCCAGCAGCTTTAACAGGGGCAACACTGAAGCTTTCTTT. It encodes CASSFNRGNTEAFF.